One and the same sample provided the 18 T cell receptor beta chains below, sequenced in a study of identical twins. MiXCR, run by TCRdb on the 5' RACE reads, gives a single entry per CDR3 protein. The sample has 520,000 or so distinct CDR3 sequences, under 25% seen once. This same sample was also taken into another study, of T cells expressing NK-cell markers.

Sequencing was performed on CD4+ T cells sorted from blood. These receptors came from a woman between 18 and 29 years old in good health.

This clonotype came up a few times. The chain uses TRBV14 and TRBJ2-1; 8 bases fit TRBD2. This CDR3 region has 16 residues. CDR1 and CDR2 from the germline V gene are SGHDN and FVKESK. The V gene end was trimmed by 1 base and the J gene end by 3 bases; junction bases not matched to a gene: 5. CDR3 region: CASSQAGSGIYNEQFF. CDR3 DNA sequence: TGTGCCAGCAGCCAAGCGGGTAGCGGGATCTACAATGAGCAGTTCTTC.

This clonotype has just a few counts. The genes are TRBV5-6 and TRBJ2-3, with a tentative D call TRBD2 (6 bases). The germline CDR1 and CDR2 sequences are SGHDT and YYEEEE. With 0 bases removed from V and 3 bases from J, the gap between germline ends came to 14 bases. The CDR3 covers 16 residues. CDR3 DNA: TGTGCCAGCAGCTTGGTCGTAGCGGAACGAACAGATACGCAGTATTTT. Its translation is CASSLVVAERTDTQYF.

This chain joins TRBV7-9 and TRBJ2-7; the D call may be TRBD1 or TRBD2 (5 bases each). With 2 bases removed from V and 2 bases from J, the gap between germline ends came to 16 bases. The CDR3 totals 16 residues. Germline assignment: CDR1 SEHNR and CDR2 FQNEAQ (reference sequence). The CDR3 loop is CASSLRTGTVTYEQYF. CDR3 sequence (DNA): TGTGCCAGCAGCTTAAGAACCGGGACGGTCACCTACGAGCAGTACTTC.

This clonotype was counted many times. V is TRBV7-2 and J is TRBJ1-1; no definite D call. CDR1 and CDR2 (germline): SGHTA, FQGNSA. The CDR3 consists of 14 residues. Trimming cost V 5 bases and J 1 base, with 11 bases left between them. The CDR3 spells CASSISNRNTEAFF. The CDR3 DNA reads as TGTGCCAGCAGCATATCTAACAGGAACACTGAAGCTTTCTTT. The full variable domain, with the rest looked up from reference TRBV7-2 and TRBJ1-1, is GAGVSQSPSNKVTEKGKDVELRCDPISGHTALYWYRQSLGQGLEFLIYFQGNSAPDKSGLPSDRFSAERTGGSVSTLTIQRTQQEDSAVYLCASSISNRNTEAFFGQGTRLTVV.

This clonotype has only a few counts. The chain couples TRBV7-2 to TRBJ2-1, with D maybe TRBD2 (5 bases). CDR1 is SGHTA and CDR2 is FQGNSA in the germline V gene. V dropped 1 base and J dropped 5 bases, with 12 bases sitting between them. This CDR3 contains 15 residues. CDR3 sequence (DNA): TGTGCCAGCAGCTTAGGGCCACGGGGAAACAATGAGCAGTTCTTC. This sequence encodes CASSLGPRGNNEQFF.

The J gene is TRBJ2-2, the V gene TRBV7-2; 9 bases map to TRBD1. CDR3 length: 14 amino acids. J gave up 5 bases and V 5 bases, and 3 bases lay outside the gene matches. Germline values: CDR1 SGHTA, CDR2 FQGNSA. CDR3 in amino acids: CASSRTGVTGELFF. CDR3 sequence (DNA): TGTGCCAGCAGCAGGACAGGGGTAACCGGGGAGCTGTTTTTT.

This sequence joins TRBV5-1 and TRBJ1-2, with D perhaps matching TRBD1 (5 bases). The length of the CDR3 is 13 residues. CDR1 and CDR2 (germline): SGHRS, YFSETQ. V was trimmed by 7 bases and J by 4 bases, leaving 14 bases between them. CDR3 bases: TGCGCCAGCGCCGGGGCCGGGAGCTATGGCTACACCTTC. Translated, it gives CASAGAGSYGYTF. The complete variable domain, with remaining parts taken from reference TRBV5-1 and TRBJ1-2, reads KAGVTQTPRYLIKTRGQQVTLSCSPISGHRSVSWYQQTPGQGLQFLFEYFSETQRNKGNFPGRFSGRQFSNSRSEMNVSTLELGDSALYLCASAGAGSYGYTFGSGTRLTVV.

The rearrangement joins TRBV9 to TRBJ2-5; D is undetermined. Germline CDR1 is SGDLS and CDR2 is YYNGEE. Trimming left V 3 bases short and J 1 base short, with 7 bases between. The CDR3 covers 13 residues. CDR3 sequence (DNA): TGTGCCAGCAGCGCCACGGCCCAAGAGACCCAGTACTTC. Translating it yields CASSATAQETQYF.

This clonotype was observed a few times. The chain carries TRBV15 and TRBJ2-2; D is unclear. Germline V gene sequence: CDR1 LNHNV, CDR2 YYDKDF (reference sequence). The V end lost 4 bases, the J end lost 6 bases, and 12 bases lay between the germline ends. This CDR3 spans 14 amino acids. CDR3 in amino acids: CATSNVARSGELFF. As DNA, the CDR3 is TGTGCCACCAGCAATGTCGCAAGATCCGGGGAGCTGTTTTTT.

The chain links TRBV4-3 to TRBJ1-1; tentative D call: TRBD1 (5 bases). The germline V and J ends were trimmed by 0 bases and 7 bases, with 21 bases remaining between them. CDR3 length: 17 amino acids. The V gene's germline CDR1 is LGHNA and CDR2 YSLEER. CDR3 nucleotide sequence: TGCGCCAGCAGCCAAGAGGGGCAGGGTTCCTCGATGAGTGAAGCTTTCTTT. Residues: CASSQEGQGSSMSEAFF.

The chain carries TRBV3-1 and TRBJ2-1, with 11 bases that match TRBD2. The junction had 9 bases not matched to a gene; V was cut back by 6 bases and J by 2 bases. The germline V gene encodes CDR1 LGHDT and CDR2 YNNKEL (reference sequence). This CDR3 has 17 residues. CDR3 in amino acids: CASSTGLAGYPYNEQFF. CDR3 nucleotide sequence: TGTGCCAGCAGTACAGGACTAGCGGGCTATCCCTACAATGAGCAGTTCTTC.

This clonotype was seen repeatedly, ten times or more. This chain uses TRBV7-9 with TRBJ1-3, with D unresolved. CDR1 is SEHNR and CDR2 is FQNEAQ in the germline V gene (reference sequence). CDR3 length: 16 residues. Trimming stripped 1 base from V and 0 bases from J, with 10 bases between. Here the CDR3 DNA reads TGTGCCAGCAGCTTAGGGGGAGACTACTCTGGAAACACCATATATTTT. Amino acid sequence: CASSLGGDYSGNTIYF.

This clonotype was detected only a few times. The rearrangement joins TRBV11-2 to TRBJ2-1; D might be TRBD2 (6 bases). Germline lookup yields CDR1 SGHAT and CDR2 FQNNGV. V was pared by 2 bases and J by 0 bases, with 11 bases between. This CDR3 is built from 16 residues. CDR3 protein: CASSLRAGNSYNEQFF. CDR3 coding DNA: TGTGCCAGCAGCTTAAGGGCGGGGAACTCCTACAATGAGCAGTTCTTC. Together with reference TRBV11-2 and TRBJ2-1, the CDR3 gives the full variable domain: EAGVAQSPRYKIIEKRQSVAFWCNPISGHATLYWYQQILGQGPKLLIQFQNNGVVDDSQLPKDRFSAERLKGVDSTLKIQPAKLEDSAVYLCASSLRAGNSYNEQFFGPGTRLTVL.

The chain joins TRBV6-1 to TRBJ2-1; D is undetermined. V was trimmed by 2 bases and J by 9 bases, leaving 5 bases between them. Germline V lookup: CDR1 MNHNS, CDR2 SASEGT. This CDR3 has 11 residues. The chain's CDR3 is CASSESAEQFF. Here the CDR3 DNA reads TGTGCCAGCAGTGAAAGCGCTGAGCAGTTCTTC.

This clonotype was observed at least ten times. The rearrangement links TRBV12-3 or TRBV12-4 to TRBJ1-1; D call uncertain. The CDR3 sequence is 16 residues long. The V gene lost 1 base and the J gene lost 0 bases, with 12 bases spanning the gap. DNA for the CDR3: TGTGCCAGCAGTTTAGGGCTGGAACAGATGAACACTGAAGCTTTCTTT. The encoded protein is CASSLGLEQMNTEAFF.

J is TRBJ2-1 and V is TRBV5-1; D remains unclear. Germline loops: CDR1 SGHRS, CDR2 YFSETQ. Trimming cost V 2 bases and J 8 bases, with 5 bases left between them. This CDR3 has 11 residues. The CDR3 protein is CASSFFYEQFF. CDR3 nucleotides: TGCGCCAGCAGCTTCTTTTATGAGCAGTTCTTC.

This clonotype was counted a few times. The gene calls are TRBV7-8 and TRBJ2-1; D is possibly TRBD2 (6 bases). Trimming shortened V by 4 bases and J by 6 bases, and 16 bases separated the two germline ends. Per germline, CDR1 SGHVS and CDR2 FQNEAQ. The CDR3 is 15 residues long. CDR3 amino acids: CASSSRRGESNEQFF. In nucleotides, the CDR3 is TGTGCCAGCAGCTCGAGGAGGGGAGAAAGCAATGAGCAGTTCTTC.

This rearrangement joins TRBV12-3 or TRBV12-4 to TRBJ2-2; no firm D call. V gave up 3 bases and J gave up 6 bases, with 8 bases separating them. The CDR3 totals 13 residues. CDR3 nucleotides: TGTGCCAGCAGTTTCCGGGCCGCCGGGGAGCTGTTTTTT. Amino acids: CASSFRAAGELFF.